This paragraph reports one TCR beta chain. The trim removed 3 bases at V and 1 base at J, leaving 5 bases unmatched. The CDR3 is made up of 17 amino acids. The germline gives CDR1 SGHVS, CDR2 FQNEAQ. This sample is drawn from a study of OX40 agonist ivuxolimab in advanced cancers. Sequencing was performed with immunoSEQ multiplex PCR; in TCRdb, only in-frame clones are kept and a portion is missing. The table has around 21,000 clones, 65% to 85% seen once. Collection of blood occurred at baseline, at cycle 4 day 1, and at cycle 7 day 1. V gene TRBV7-8 combines with J gene TRBJ2-5; 13 bases fit TRBD2. This TCR derives from an adult with an advanced solid tumor such as melanoma, head and neck, liver or kidney cancer. The sequences come from CD4+ or CD8+ T cells sorted from blood, collected in a trial of the OX40 agonist ivuxolimab. CDR3 nucleotides: TGTGCCAGCAGCTTCCAAGGACTAGCGGGAGTCCAAGAGACCCAGTACTTC. Residues: CASSFQGLAGVQETQYF.